The present TCR beta chain was sequenced within a study of cytomegalovirus exposure and HLA in healthy donors. General observations from the study: The study labeled 164 TCR beta chains cytomegalovirus-associated. CMV antigen specificity was confirmed in vitro for a few CMV-associated chains. That first-cohort TCR clusters tended to co-occur in the 90 to 150 validation repertoires was found in a later analysis. It was reported that the classifier diagnosed cytomegalovirus status with high specificity and sensitivity in both the original and validation cohorts.

Sequencing used immunoSEQ multiplex PCR; TCRdb keeps in-frame clones, though not all of them. The sample records tens of thousands of clones, around 96% being singletons. As for this clone: Its antigen is unidentified.

Looked up from germline, CDR1 is SGHNT and CDR2 is YYREEE (reference sequence). This CDR3 comprises 19 residues. Germline trimming cut 3 bases from V and 6 bases from J; bases unmatched to any gene: 20. The chain links TRBV5-4 to TRBJ2-7, with 11 bases lining up with TRBD2. The clonotype originates from a young man in good health and CMV-seronegative. Sequenced sample: PBMCs. The CDR3 reads CASSSFLILAGGFGVEQYV. Written as DNA, the CDR3 is TGTGCCAGCAGCTCCTTCCTGATTCTAGCGGGAGGTTTTGGGGTCGAGCAGTACGTC.